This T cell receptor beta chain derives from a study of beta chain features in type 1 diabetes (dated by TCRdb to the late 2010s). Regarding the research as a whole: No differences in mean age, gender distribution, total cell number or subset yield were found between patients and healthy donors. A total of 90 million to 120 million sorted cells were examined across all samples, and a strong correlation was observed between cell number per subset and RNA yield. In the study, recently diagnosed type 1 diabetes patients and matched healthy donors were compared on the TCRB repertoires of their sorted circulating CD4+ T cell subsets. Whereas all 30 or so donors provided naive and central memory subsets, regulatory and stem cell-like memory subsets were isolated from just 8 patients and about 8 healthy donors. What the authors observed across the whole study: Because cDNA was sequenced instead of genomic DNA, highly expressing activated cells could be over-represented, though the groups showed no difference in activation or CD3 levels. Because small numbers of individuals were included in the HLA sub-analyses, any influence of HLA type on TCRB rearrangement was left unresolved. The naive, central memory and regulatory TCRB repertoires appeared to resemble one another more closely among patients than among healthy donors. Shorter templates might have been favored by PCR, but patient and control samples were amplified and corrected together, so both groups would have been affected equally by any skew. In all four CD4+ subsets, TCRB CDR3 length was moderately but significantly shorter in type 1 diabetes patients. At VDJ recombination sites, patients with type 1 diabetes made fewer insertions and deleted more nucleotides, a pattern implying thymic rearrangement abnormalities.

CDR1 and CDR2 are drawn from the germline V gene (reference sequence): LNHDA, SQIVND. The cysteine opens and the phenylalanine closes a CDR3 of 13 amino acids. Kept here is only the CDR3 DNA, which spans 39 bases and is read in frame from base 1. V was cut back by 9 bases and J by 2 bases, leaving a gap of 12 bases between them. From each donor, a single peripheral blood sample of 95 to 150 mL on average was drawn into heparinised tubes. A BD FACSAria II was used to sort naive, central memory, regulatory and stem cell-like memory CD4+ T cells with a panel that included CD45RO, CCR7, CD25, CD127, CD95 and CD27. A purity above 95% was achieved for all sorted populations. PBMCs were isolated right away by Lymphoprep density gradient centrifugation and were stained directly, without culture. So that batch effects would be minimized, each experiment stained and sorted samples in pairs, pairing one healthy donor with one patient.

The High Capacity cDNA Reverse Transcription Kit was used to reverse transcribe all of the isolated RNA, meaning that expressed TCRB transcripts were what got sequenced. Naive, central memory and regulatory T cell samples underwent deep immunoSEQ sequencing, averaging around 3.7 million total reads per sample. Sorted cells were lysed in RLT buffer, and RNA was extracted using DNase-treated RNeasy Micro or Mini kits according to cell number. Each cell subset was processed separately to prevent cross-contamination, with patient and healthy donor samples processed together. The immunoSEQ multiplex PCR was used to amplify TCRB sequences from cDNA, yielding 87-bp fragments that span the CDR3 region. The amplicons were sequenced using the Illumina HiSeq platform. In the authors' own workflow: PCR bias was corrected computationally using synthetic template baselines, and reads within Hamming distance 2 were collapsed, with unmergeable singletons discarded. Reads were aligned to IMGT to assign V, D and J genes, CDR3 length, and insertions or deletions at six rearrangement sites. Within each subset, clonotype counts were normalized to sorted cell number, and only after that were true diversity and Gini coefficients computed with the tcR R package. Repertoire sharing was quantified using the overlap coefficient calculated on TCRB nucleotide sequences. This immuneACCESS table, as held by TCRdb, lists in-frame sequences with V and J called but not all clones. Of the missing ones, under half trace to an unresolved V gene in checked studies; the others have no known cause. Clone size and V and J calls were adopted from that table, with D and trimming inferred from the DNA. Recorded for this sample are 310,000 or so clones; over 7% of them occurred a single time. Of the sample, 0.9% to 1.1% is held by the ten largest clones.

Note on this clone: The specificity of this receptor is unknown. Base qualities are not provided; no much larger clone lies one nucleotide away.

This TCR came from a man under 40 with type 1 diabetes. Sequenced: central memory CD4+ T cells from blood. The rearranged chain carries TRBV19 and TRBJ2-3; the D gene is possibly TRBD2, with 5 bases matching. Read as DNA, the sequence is TGTGCCAGCCAAACGGGGATCACAGATACGCAGTATTTT. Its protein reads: CASQTGITDTQYF.